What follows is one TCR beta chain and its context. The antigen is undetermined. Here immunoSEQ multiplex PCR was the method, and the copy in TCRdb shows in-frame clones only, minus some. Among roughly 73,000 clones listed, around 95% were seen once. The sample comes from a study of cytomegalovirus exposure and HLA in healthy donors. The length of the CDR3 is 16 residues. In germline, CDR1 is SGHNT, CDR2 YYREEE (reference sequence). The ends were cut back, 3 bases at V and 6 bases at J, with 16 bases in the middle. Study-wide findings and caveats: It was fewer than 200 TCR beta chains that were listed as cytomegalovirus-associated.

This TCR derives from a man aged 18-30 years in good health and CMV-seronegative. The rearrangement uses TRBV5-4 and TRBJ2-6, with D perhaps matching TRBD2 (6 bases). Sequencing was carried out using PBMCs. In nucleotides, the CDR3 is TGTGCCAGCAGCTGGGGAGGTTCATTAGAGGCCAACGTCCTGACTTTC. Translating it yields CASSWGGSLEANVLTF.